The T cell receptor (beta chain) described here comes from a study of blood T cell repertoires in COVID-19. For the study at large: Samples taken during acute and convalescent COVID-19 were collected in the United States, Italy and Spain. Sources were T cells, B-cell-depleted T cells, or PBMCs; the material itself was cDNA or gDNA.

The CDR3 consists of 13 residues. CDR1 SQVTM and CDR2 ANQGSEA come from the germline V gene. V was pared by 5 bases and J by 3 bases, with 4 bases of the junction left unmatched. In the source study's methods: Scientists estimated how many nucleated cells there were by amplifying reference gene primers. Data came from immunoSEQ multiplex PCR; TCRdb stores just in-frame clones and leaves some out. D and trimming were read from the DNA, whereas the V and J calls and clone size are those reported in that table. The sample shows about 480,000 clones, approximately 88% of them seen only once. The chain links TRBV29-1 to TRBJ1-5; TRBD1 agrees at 7 bases. The TCR originated in a woman aged 50 to 65 with COVID-19, enrolled during active disease. What was sequenced was peripheral blood. The CDR3 bases are TGCAGCGTTAGACAGGGTTACAATCAGCCCCAGCATTTT. Translated: CSVRQGYNQPQHF.